These 10 T cell receptor beta chains were all obtained from the same sample, sequenced in a study of blood T cell dynamics during melanoma immunotherapy (TCRdb year 2020). The library was obtained by the immunoSEQ multiplex PCR assay. The table was pulled from immuneACCESS by TCRdb, which kept in-frame rearrangements only. Such tables lose some clones; where checked, under half of the loss comes from unresolved V genes, and the rest has no known cause. The sample data list 4,000 to 5,000 clones, and just over 95% of these were observed just once. Together, the top ten hold 1.2% of the sample. The time point label of this sample denotes: pre-treatment baseline. The sample was effector memory CD8+ T cells from blood, taken from a patient treated with checkpoint blockade. These receptors came from a human donor with melanoma.

J is TRBJ1-1 and V is TRBV5-6; D unclear. Trimming removed 2 bases from V and 0 bases from J, with 2 bases in between. The CDR3 sequence is 12 residues long. The germline gives CDR1 SGHDT, CDR2 YYEEEE. CDR3 DNA sequence: TGTGCCAGCAGCTTCCTGAACACTGAAGCTTTCTTT. This encodes CASSFLNTEAFF.

V is TRBV7-6 and J is TRBJ2-1; TRBD2 is a possible D gene (6 bases). The CDR3 has 17 residues. Germline loops: CDR1 SGHVS, CDR2 FNYEAQ. With 4 bases removed from V and 0 bases from J, the gap between germline ends came to 16 bases. In DNA, the CDR3 is TGTGCCAGCAGCTCCCCCGGCGGGGCAATCTCCTACAATGAGCAGTTCTTC. Translating gives CASSSPGGAISYNEQFF.

The chain couples TRBV29-1 to TRBJ2-7; a possible D gene is TRBD1 (6 bases). This CDR3 contains 12 residues. Germline V gene data show CDR1 as SQVTM and CDR2 as ANQGSEA. Trimming shortened V by 4 bases and J by 5 bases, and 12 bases separated the two germline ends. In DNA form, the CDR3 reads TGCAGCGTTGTTTGGACAGCGGACGAGCAGTACTTC. Translation gives CSVVWTADEQYF.

This chain uses TRBV6-1 with TRBJ2-5; 10 bases are shared with TRBD1. The J call may be mistaken, given a closer DNA end match to TRBJ2-7. The CDR3 runs to 15 residues. CDR1 is MNHNS, CDR2 SASEGT, per germline. The CDR3 bases are TGTGCCAGCAGGGCCGACAGGGGGCGGCTTTACGAGCAGTACTTC. As protein: CASRADRGRLYEQYF.

The count of this clone is one. The chain links TRBV7-3 to TRBJ2-5; TRBD2 agrees at 15 bases. After removal of 5 bases from V and 2 bases from J, the junction contained 3 bases not matched to a gene. Germline V gene sequence: CDR1 SGHTA, CDR2 FQGTGA. The CDR3 loop spans 16 amino acids. CDR3 sequence: CASSPGLAGGQETQYF. The CDR3 DNA reads as TGTGCCAGCAGCCCGGGACTAGCGGGAGGTCAAGAGACCCAGTACTTC.

The rearrangement uses TRBV9 and TRBJ1-1; unclear D gene. This CDR3 contains 14 residues. The ends were cut back, 3 bases at V and 2 bases at J, with 11 bases in the middle. From germline, CDR1 is SGDLS and CDR2 YYNGEE. The CDR3: CASSALDGNTEAFF. CDR3 sequence (DNA): TGTGCCAGCAGCGCACTTGACGGCAACACTGAAGCTTTCTTT.

The chain uses TRBV28 and TRBJ1-2; D not certain. Trimming stripped 3 bases from V and 6 bases from J, with 2 bases between. This CDR3 comprises 10 residues. Looked up from germline, CDR1 is MDHEN and CDR2 is SYDVKM. CDR3 nucleotide sequence: TGTGCCAGCAGTTTGGATGGCTACACCTTC. Amino acid sequence: CASSLDGYTF.

The chain recombines TRBV27 with TRBJ2-3; possible D gene TRBD2, 5 bases. Germline CDR1 MNHEY, CDR2 SMNVEV (reference sequence). The CDR3 is made up of 15 amino acids. The V and J ends lost 8 bases and 2 bases respectively, with 17 bases between them. The CDR3 nucleotides read TGTGCCAGCTCCAGAGGGCCGGTTCTCACAGATACGCAGTATTTT. This sequence encodes CASSRGPVLTDTQYF.

This clone was counted a few times. This chain links TRBV27 with TRBJ2-7, with TRBD2 matching 12 bases. V was clipped by 5 bases and J by 4 bases; unmatched bases: 6. Germline-derived CDR1 and CDR2 are MNHEY and SMNVEV (reference sequence). This CDR3 comprises 15 residues. The CDR3 sequence is CASSALLAGGYEQYF. The DNA of the CDR3 is TGTGCCAGCAGTGCCTTGCTAGCGGGAGGGTACGAGCAGTACTTC.

The chain uses TRBV2 and TRBJ2-7; D not certain. This CDR3 is 13 amino acids long. The V gene's germline CDR1 is SNHLY and CDR2 FYNNEI. Trimming removed 9 bases from V and 0 bases from J, with 12 bases in between. CDR3 nucleotide sequence: TGTGCCAGTGACTCGCCAACCTCCTACGAGCAGTACTTC. Amino acids: CASDSPTSYEQYF.